Listed below are T cell receptor beta chains from one sample, sequenced in a study of cytomegalovirus exposure and HLA in healthy donors. Data came from immunoSEQ multiplex PCR; TCRdb stores just in-frame clones and leaves some out. The data contain about 250,000 clones, roughly nine tenths of them seen just once; the ten biggest clones take up 12%. The sequenced sample consisted of PBMCs. These receptors came from a man between 18 and 35 years old in good health and CMV-seropositive. The CDR3 runs from the conserved cysteine through the conserved F or W. The D gene is left open where the match is weak. Clone sizes are given selectively: once, few, many, or a class where the clone is expanded.

J gene,V gene,D gene,clone size,CDR3 protein,CDR3 DNA
TRBJ2-1,TRBV4-3,TRBD1,NA,CASSRLFRGNNEQFF,TGCGCCAGCAGTCGGTTATTCAGGGGGAACAATGAGCAGTTCTTC
TRBJ1-5,TRBV2,NA,NA,CASSEEGANQPQHF,TGTGCCAGCAGTGAAGAAGGAGCGAATCAGCCCCAGCATTTT
TRBJ1-1,TRBV30,NA,NA,CAWSLGNTEAFF,TGTGCCTGGAGTTTAGGGAACACTGAAGCTTTCTTT
TRBJ2-3,TRBV4-1,TRBD2,NA,CASSQNPGLAGAGTDTQYF,TGCGCCAGCAGCCAAAATCCGGGACTAGCGGGAGCGGGCACAGATACGCAGTATTTT
TRBJ1-2,TRBV2,TRBD1,NA,CARRGDSYGYTF,TGTGCCCGCAGGGGGGACAGCTATGGCTACACCTTC
TRBJ1-2,TRBV19,NA,NA,CASSISAPPPGSYGYTF,TGTGCCAGTAGTATCTCCGCTCCACCTCCAGGCAGCTACGGCTACACCTTC
TRBJ1-5,TRBV27,NA,NA,CASSLMGDQPQHF,TGTGCCAGCAGTTTAATGGGGGATCAGCCCCAGCATTTT
TRBJ1-1,TRBV4-3,NA,NA,CASSQVANTEAFF,TGCGCCAGCAGCCAAGTGGCCAACACTGAAGCTTTCTTT
TRBJ2-1,TRBV27,NA,NA,CASSWGDSYNEQFF,TGTGCCAGCAGTTGGGGGGATTCCTACAATGAGCAGTTCTTC
TRBJ2-7,TRBV10-3,NA,once,CAISENSRHDEQYF,TGTGCCATCAGTGAGAACAGCCGTCACGACGAGCAGTACTTC
TRBJ2-7,TRBV30,NA,once,CAWSVVLMEEQYF,TGTGCCTGGAGTGTAGTCCTGATGGAAGAGCAGTACTTC
TRBJ2-3,TRBV2,TRBD2,once,CASGRLAGVGDTQYF,TGTGCCAGCGGTCGGCTAGCGGGAGTCGGAGATACGCAGTATTTT
TRBJ2-1,TRBV4-1,NA,NA,CASGGGSPLNEQFF,TGCGCCAGCGGGGGCGGGAGCCCTCTCAATGAGCAGTTCTTC
TRBJ2-5,TRBV18,NA,NA,CASSPPARSETQYF,TGTGCCAGCTCACCACCGGCAAGGTCAGAGACCCAGTACTTC